The 27 T cell receptor beta chains below were found in one sample sequenced in a study of blood T cell repertoires in COVID-19. Clones were sequenced by immunoSEQ multiplex PCR, and TCRdb holds only the in-frame ones, with some missing. This table has roughly 260,000 clones, about 89% appearing once. Specimen: peripheral blood. Receptors were obtained from a man in his forties who had recovered from COVID-19.

The chain couples TRBV12-5 to TRBJ2-1, with 7 nucleotides matching TRBD1. The CDR3 spans 16 residues. The germline gives CDR1 LGHNT, CDR2 FRNRAP. Trimming at V came to 2 bases and at J to 0 bases, leaving 4 bases not matched to a gene. CDR3 sequence reads: CASGLPDRDSYNEQFF. CDR3 DNA sequence: TGTGCTAGTGGTTTGCCCGACAGGGACTCCTACAATGAGCAGTTCTTC.

The rearrangement uses TRBV18 and TRBJ2-7; 9 nucleotides agree with TRBD1. CDR1 is KGHSH and CDR2 is LQKENI in the germline V gene. V lost 4 bases and J lost 3; bases outside the gene matches: 7. The CDR3 extends over 15 amino acids. CDR3 residues: CASSLQPGQGYEQYF. CDR3 DNA sequence: TGTGCCAGCTCACTTCAACCGGGACAGGGCTACGAGCAGTACTTC.

This clone has just a few counts. Other DNA sequences in this sample translate to the same CDR3. The rearrangement joins TRBV9 to TRBJ2-1; unclear D gene. CDR3 length equals 12 residues. Germline CDR1 and CDR2: SGDLS and YYNGEE. Trimming shortened V by 0 bases and J by 6 bases, and 4 bases separated the two germline ends. CDR3 coding DNA: TGTGCCAGCAGCGTAGTCTCCAATGAGCAGTTCTTC. As protein: CASSVVSNEQFF.

The chain links TRBV3-1 (or the pseudogene TRBV3-2) to TRBJ2-1; TRBD2 aligns across 10 bases. V was pared by 1 base and J by 9 bases, with 6 bases of the junction left unmatched. Germline values: CDR1 LGHDT, CDR2 YNNKEL (reference sequence). CDR3 size: 15 residues. The CDR3 is CASSQVPSGRGEQFF. The CDR3 DNA sequence: TGTGCCAGCAGCCAAGTGCCTAGCGGGAGAGGTGAGCAGTTCTTC.

This clone showed up just a few times. The chain carries TRBV9 and TRBJ2-1, with a tentative D call TRBD1 (5 bases). Germline V gene data show CDR1 as SGDLS and CDR2 as YYNGEE. The V end was cut by 4 bases, the J end by 4 bases, with 15 bases between. The length of the CDR3 is 15 residues. The CDR3 is CASSSQGPSYNEQFF. As DNA, the CDR3 is TGTGCCAGCAGCTCCCAGGGCCCCTCATACAATGAGCAGTTCTTC.

This clone has more than one count but fewer than ten. V usage is TRBV19 and J usage is TRBJ1-1; 7 bases line up with TRBD1. The length of the CDR3 is 16 residues. V lost 1 base to trimming and J lost 0 bases; unmatched junction nucleotides: 5. Germline V gene sequence: CDR1 LNHDA, CDR2 SQIVND (reference sequence). The DNA for the CDR3 is TGTGCCAGTAGTATAGTTCCGACAGGGCTGAACACTGAAGCTTTCTTT. As protein: CASSIVPTGLNTEAFF.

The rearrangement links TRBV6-5 to TRBJ2-7, with a possible D match to TRBD1 (7 bases). Per germline, CDR1 MNHEY and CDR2 SVGAGI. This CDR3 region has 14 residues. V lost 5 bases, J lost 9 bases, and 20 bases lay in between. DNA of the CDR3: TGTGCCAGCAGTCAGGGGGGCCTCCCCGCCAGGCAGTACTTC. The encoded protein is CASSQGGLPARQYF.

The V call is TRBV27, the J call TRBJ2-3, with D possibly being TRBD2 (6 bases). V was clipped by 5 bases and J by 6 bases, with 27 bases between them. The CDR3 is 18 residues long. Looked up from germline, CDR1 is MNHEY and CDR2 is SMNVEV (reference sequence). The CDR3 region has the DNA TGTGCCAGCAGTCCACTTCCTAGCGCACGGACAAGCGGGGATACGCAGTATTTT. This translates into CASSPLPSARTSGDTQYF.

This chain joins TRBV7-2 and TRBJ2-1; 11 nucleotides align to TRBD2. V shed 1 base, J shed 5 bases, and the junction held 7 bases outside the gene matches. CDR1 is SGHTA, CDR2 FQGNSA, per germline. The CDR3 extends over 17 amino acids. CDR3 bases: TGTGCCAGCAGCTTAGTGGGACTAGCGGAAAGAAACAATGAGCAGTTCTTC. This gives the protein CASSLVGLAERNNEQFF. Full variable domain (rest looked up from reference TRBV7-2 and TRBJ2-1): GAGVSQSPSNKVTEKGKDVELRCDPISGHTALYWYRQSLGQGLEFLIYFQGNSAPDKSGLPSDRFSAERTGGSVSTLTIQRTQQEDSAVYLCASSLVGLAERNNEQFFGPGTRLTVL.

The chain joins TRBV4-1 to TRBJ2-3; 8 nucleotides align to TRBD2. With V trimmed by 1 base and J by 2 bases, 2 bases remained unmatched. Germline-derived CDR1 and CDR2 are MGHRA and YSYEKL. This CDR3 has 15 amino acids. The CDR3 reads CASSQGSGATDTQYF. The CDR3, as DNA: TGCGCCAGCAGCCAAGGTAGCGGGGCCACAGATACGCAGTATTTT.

This rearrangement joins TRBV27 to TRBJ1-1; no firm D call. The V gene's germline CDR1 is MNHEY and CDR2 SMNVEV (reference sequence). The CDR3 has 17 residues. The V end lost 2 bases, the J end lost 2 bases, and 18 bases lay between the germline ends. CDR3 loop: CASSLRGSGRRNTEAFF. The CDR3 DNA follows: TGTGCCAGCAGTTTACGAGGGAGTGGGAGGAGAAACACTGAAGCTTTCTTT.

This chain joins TRBV15 and TRBJ2-4, with 8 bases identical to TRBD2. CDR1 LNHNV and CDR2 YYDKDF come from the germline V gene (reference sequence). Losses at the gene ends were 0 bases for V and 7 bases for J; bases not matched to a gene: 14. The CDR3 contains 18 residues. The CDR3, as DNA: TGTGCCACCAGCAGAGATCACATCGGGGCGGCTAGCGGGAACATTCAGTACTTC. This gives the protein CATSRDHIGAASGNIQYF.

The chain joins TRBV2 to TRBJ2-7; a weak D match, TRBD1 (6 bases). The CDR3 length is 16 residues. With 7 bases removed from V and 2 bases from J, the gap between germline ends came to 21 bases. Germline CDR1 and CDR2: SNHLY and FYNNEI. Here the CDR3 DNA reads TGTGCCAGCATGTTCCCCAGGACAGCCGAGACCTACGAGCAGTACTTC. It encodes CASMFPRTAETYEQYF.

This clone was seen ten or more times. The V gene is TRBV6-2 or TRBV6-3, the J gene TRBJ1-5; D remains unclear. Trimming took 5 bases from V and 6 from J, leaving 8 bases between them. CDR3 length: 12 amino acids. Germline CDR1 MNHEY, CDR2 SVGEGT. CDR3 region: CASSGRGQPQHF. CDR3 bases: TGTGCCAGCAGTGGCCGCGGTCAGCCCCAGCATTTT.

The chain carries TRBV3-1 (or the pseudogene TRBV3-2) and TRBJ2-5, with 13 bases aligning to TRBD2. CDR1 is LGHDT and CDR2 is YNNKEL in the germline V gene (reference sequence). CDR3 length equals 14 residues. Trimming removed 5 bases from V and 5 bases from J; junction bases left unmatched: 2. CDR3 sequence (DNA): TGTGCCAGCAGCAGACTAGCGGGGGGTGAGACCCAGTACTTC. Protein: CASSRLAGGETQYF.

The genes are TRBV18 and TRBJ2-1, with a weak D call TRBD2 (6 bases). CDR1 KGHSH and CDR2 LQKENI come from the germline V gene. Trimming removed 0 bases at V and 5 bases at J, with 17 bases between. The CDR3 length is 17 residues. This CDR3 reads CASSPPRLGGVHNEQFF. CDR3 sequence (DNA): TGTGCCAGCTCACCACCCCGCCTTGGAGGGGTTCACAATGAGCAGTTCTTC.

The chain is built from TRBV10-3 and TRBJ2-7; maybe TRBD2 (6 bases). Trimming took 4 bases from V and 3 from J, leaving 10 bases between them. Germline V lookup: CDR1 ENHRY, CDR2 SYGVKD. The CDR3 has 13 amino acids. The CDR3 reads CAISAGSGYEQYF. CDR3 nucleotide sequence: TGTGCCATCAGTGCCGGGAGCGGCTACGAGCAGTACTTC.

The chain is built from TRBV5-6 and TRBJ2-2; a weak D match, TRBD1 (5 bases). The CDR3 covers 11 residues. V was cut by 4 bases and J by 9 bases, with 7 bases left in between. Germline V CDR1 and CDR2: SGHDT, YYEEEE. CDR3 residues: CASSEDRELFF. CDR3 coding DNA: TGTGCCAGCAGCGAGGACAGGGAGCTGTTTTTT.

V is TRBV7-5 and J is TRBJ2-2; the table's TRBD2 call for D was not verified on the DNA. TRBV7-5 is a recognized pseudogene. This CDR3 contains 14 residues. The CDR3, as DNA: TGTGCCAGAAGCTTAAGAGGGGGGGGCGGGGAGCTGTTTTTT. Residues: CARSLRGGGGELFF.

The rearrangement links TRBV7-9 to TRBJ2-3; 7 nucleotides agree with TRBD2. CDR1 is SEHNR, CDR2 FQNEAQ, per germline (reference sequence). The CDR3 has 16 amino acids. J was trimmed by 0 bases and V by 1 base; bases with no gene match: 4. CDR3 DNA: TGTGCCAGCAGCTTAGGACTAGCTACCAGCACAGATACGCAGTATTTT. It translates to CASSLGLATSTDTQYF.

J is TRBJ2-1 and V is TRBV4-2; D gene uncertain. Looked up from germline, CDR1 is LGHNA and CDR2 is YNFKEQ. CDR3 length equals 15 residues. Deletions cut 4 bases from V and 6 bases from J, with 16 bases between. This CDR3 is CASSPSAVPLNEQFF. As DNA, the CDR3 is TGTGCCAGCAGCCCGTCCGCAGTCCCCCTCAATGAGCAGTTCTTC.

V and J are TRBV12-3 or TRBV12-4 and TRBJ1-1; D is ambiguous. The CDR3 runs to 12 residues. The V and J ends lost 3 bases and 8 bases respectively, with 10 bases between them. CDR3 in amino acids: CASSFGRSEAFF. The CDR3 DNA reads TGTGCCAGCAGTTTTGGTAGATCGGAAGCTTTCTTT.

V usage is TRBV5-1 and J usage is TRBJ1-4; TRBD1 agrees at 8 bases. V lost 6 bases to trimming and J lost 8 bases; unmatched junction nucleotides: 15. The CDR3 covers 16 residues. Germline CDR1 is SGHRS and CDR2 is YFSETQ. The CDR3 sequence is CASNPGLGQGEEKLFF. DNA for the CDR3: TGCGCCAGCAACCCAGGCCTCGGACAGGGTGAAGAAAAACTGTTTTTT.

Comment on this clone: Other DNA sequences in this sample translate to the same CDR3. The rearrangement links TRBV11-3 to TRBJ2-3; TRBD2 agrees at 10 bases. CDR1 and CDR2 (germline): SGHNT, YENEEA. After removal of 4 bases from V and 1 base from J, the junction contained 2 bases not matched to a gene. The CDR3 runs 15 residues. The CDR3 reads CASSSGTSGTDTQYF. CDR3 sequence (DNA): TGTGCCAGCAGCTCCGGGACTAGCGGCACAGATACGCAGTATTTT.

The V gene is TRBV6-5, the J gene TRBJ1-3, with D hard to call. CDR1 and CDR2 (germline): MNHEY, SVGAGI. CDR3 length: 13 amino acids. V was cut by 3 bases and J by 8 bases, with 11 bases left in between. CDR3 coding DNA: TGTGCCAGCAGTTATGGGCAGCAGGACACCATATATTTT. This translates into CASSYGQQDTIYF.

This clone was detected a few times. This chain links TRBV2 with TRBJ1-3, with TRBD1 matching over 7 bases. V lost 4 bases, J lost 4 bases, and 4 bases stayed unmatched. This CDR3 comprises 14 residues. Germline CDR1 SNHLY, CDR2 FYNNEI. The CDR3 nucleotides are TGTGCCAGCAGTGGATACAGGGGCGGAAACACCATATATTTT. Translation gives CASSGYRGGNTIYF.

The V call is TRBV7-9, the J call TRBJ2-5; 12 nucleotides agree with TRBD2. The CDR3 runs 17 residues. V trimming: 4 bases; J trimming: 5 bases; junction bases outside the gene matches: 11. Germline V CDR1 and CDR2: SEHNR, FQNEAQ (reference sequence). In DNA, the CDR3 is TGTGCCAGCAGCTCTTTCTCGGGACTAGCGGGCCGGGAGACCCAGTACTTC. Its protein is CASSSFSGLAGRETQYF. Drawing the rest from reference TRBV7-9 and TRBJ2-5, the complete variable domain is DTGVSQNPRHKITKRGQNVTFRCDPISEHNRLYWYRQTLGQGPEFLTYFQNEAQLEKSRLLSDRFSAERPKGSFSTLEIQRTEQGDSAMYLCASSSFSGLAGRETQYFGPGTRLLVL.